These T cell receptor beta chains were read from a single sample in a study of blood T cell repertoires in COVID-19. Produced via immunoSEQ multiplex PCR; TCRdb's table is partial and in-frame only. The data hold under 200,000 clones, with 74% observed a single time. The sample was peripheral blood. The receptors come from a woman of 80 years or more with acute or convalescent COVID-19. Both conserved end residues are part of each CDR3. D genes are given only for firm matches. Expanded clones are given a class, and other clones once, few, many or no size at all.

clone size: NA
J gene: TRBJ2-7
D gene: TRBD2
V gene: TRBV24-1
CDR3 DNA: TGTGCCACCAGTGATTCGGGGACTAGCTCCCACGAGCAGTACTTC
CDR3 protein: CATSDSGTSSHEQYF

clone size: NA
J gene: TRBJ2-2
D gene: NA
V gene: TRBV28
CDR3 DNA: TGTGCCAGCAGCCATGGGACTTTCGGCGGGGAGCTGTTTTTT
CDR3 protein: CASSHGTFGGELFF

clone size: NA
J gene: TRBJ2-5
D gene: TRBD2
V gene: TRBV7-8
CDR3 DNA: TGTGCCAGCAGCTTGACTAGCGGGAGGGAGACCCAGTACTTC
CDR3 protein: CASSLTSGRETQYF

clone size: NA
J gene: TRBJ2-4
D gene: TRBD2
V gene: TRBV5-1
CDR3 DNA: TGCGCCAGCAGCGGTAGCGGGAGGGGAGGAGTTAAAAACATTCAGTACTTC
CDR3 protein: CASSGSGRGGVKNIQYF

clone size: NA
J gene: TRBJ2-1
D gene: NA
V gene: TRBV28
CDR3 DNA: TGTGCCAGCAGCACCTACAATGAGCAGTTCTTC
CDR3 protein: CASSTYNEQFF

clone size: few
J gene: TRBJ1-6
D gene: NA
V gene: TRBV6-6
CDR3 DNA: TGTGCCAGCGGGGGACACAATAATTCACCCCTCCACTTT
CDR3 protein: CASGGHNNSPLHF

clone size: NA
J gene: TRBJ2-7
D gene: TRBD2
V gene: TRBV9
CDR3 DNA: TGTGCCAGCAGCGCTTCTAGCGGATCCTACGAGCAGTACTTC
CDR3 protein: CASSASSGSYEQYF

clone size: few
J gene: TRBJ2-1
D gene: NA
V gene: TRBV4-2
CDR3 DNA: TGTGCCAGCAGCCAAGCCGAGGGTCTGGACAATGAGCAGTTCTTC
CDR3 protein: CASSQAEGLDNEQFF

clone size: NA
J gene: TRBJ2-3
D gene: NA
V gene: TRBV7-3
CDR3 DNA: TGTGCCAGCAGCCCCTTGGAGAGCACAGATACGCAGTATTTT
CDR3 protein: CASSPLESTDTQYF

clone size: once
J gene: TRBJ2-3
D gene: TRBD2
V gene: TRBV11-2
CDR3 DNA: TGTGCCAGCAGCTTTGACGGGAGGGAGAGGGCAGATACGCAGTATTTT
CDR3 protein: CASSFDGRERADTQYF

clone size: NA
J gene: TRBJ2-2
D gene: TRBD1
V gene: TRBV24-1
CDR3 DNA: TGTGCCACCAGTGATTACAGGACAGGGGGGAGCTACACCGGGGAGCTGTTTTTT
CDR3 protein: CATSDYRTGGSYTGELFF

clone size: NA
J gene: TRBJ2-7
D gene: TRBD2
V gene: TRBV6-6
CDR3 DNA: TGTGCCAGCAGTCCCGGACTAGGGGCCTACGAGCAGTACTTC
CDR3 protein: CASSPGLGAYEQYF

clone size: NA
J gene: TRBJ2-2
D gene: NA
V gene: TRBV6-5
CDR3 DNA: TGTGCCAGCAGTTACTGGAGCGGGTCGAACACCGGGGAGCTGTTTTTT
CDR3 protein: CASSYWSGSNTGELFF

clone size: NA
J gene: TRBJ1-2
D gene: NA
V gene: TRBV28
CDR3 DNA: TGTGCCAGCAGTACAGGGACGGCCACCTATGGCTACACCTTC
CDR3 protein: CASSTGTATYGYTF

clone size: NA
J gene: TRBJ1-2
D gene: TRBD1
V gene: TRBV30
CDR3 DNA: TGTGCCTGGAGTACACCCTGGGACAGGACCTATGGCTACACCTTC
CDR3 protein: CAWSTPWDRTYGYTF

clone size: few
J gene: TRBJ1-5
D gene: TRBD1
V gene: TRBV28
CDR3 DNA: TGTGCCAGCACCCCGGACAGGGGGACGAATCAGCCCCAGCATTTT
CDR3 protein: CASTPDRGTNQPQHF

clone size: NA
J gene: TRBJ1-1
D gene: TRBD1
V gene: TRBV12-3/TRBV12-4
CDR3 DNA: TGTGCCAGCACAAAGGGGGCGGGCACTGAAGCTTTCTTT
CDR3 protein: CASTKGAGTEAFF

clone size: NA
J gene: TRBJ2-3
D gene: NA
V gene: TRBV27
CDR3 DNA: TGTGCCAGCAGTTTTTCAGGGGCAGATACGCAGTATTTT
CDR3 protein: CASSFSGADTQYF

clone size: NA
J gene: TRBJ1-1
D gene: NA
V gene: TRBV2
CDR3 DNA: TGTGCCAGCGGAGCGTCCGGGACACTGAACACTGAAGCTTTCTTT
CDR3 protein: CASGASGTLNTEAFF

clone size: NA
J gene: TRBJ2-1
D gene: TRBD2
V gene: TRBV5-1
CDR3 DNA: TGCGCCAGCAGCTCTGAGGGGGGACTAGCGAGCAATGAGCAGTTCTTC
CDR3 protein: CASSSEGGLASNEQFF

clone size: NA
J gene: TRBJ2-2
D gene: NA
V gene: TRBV4-3
CDR3 DNA: TGCGCCAGCAGCCTGGGCAGGGGTGTCGGGGAGCTGTTTTTT
CDR3 protein: CASSLGRGVGELFF

clone size: NA
J gene: TRBJ1-6
D gene: NA
V gene: TRBV7-9
CDR3 DNA: TGTGCCAGCACCTTGGATCGACAAGAAAATTCACCCCTCCACTTT
CDR3 protein: CASTLDRQENSPLHF

clone size: NA
J gene: TRBJ1-2
D gene: NA
V gene: TRBV6-1
CDR3 DNA: TGTGCCAGCAGTGAAGGAACAGGGTTTAGCGATGGCTACACCTTC
CDR3 protein: CASSEGTGFSDGYTF

clone size: NA
J gene: TRBJ1-1
D gene: NA
V gene: TRBV6-2/TRBV6-3
CDR3 DNA: TGTGCCAGCAGTTACGCGAAGGCGGCGGGCACTGAAGCTTTCTTT
CDR3 protein: CASSYAKAAGTEAFF

clone size: NA
J gene: TRBJ1-6
D gene: NA
V gene: TRBV2
CDR3 DNA: TGTGCCAGCAGTGGTACAGGGTACGATTCACCCCTCCACTTT
CDR3 protein: CASSGTGYDSPLHF

clone size: NA
J gene: TRBJ2-1
D gene: TRBD2
V gene: TRBV12-3/TRBV12-4
CDR3 DNA: TGTGCCAGCAGTCCTTCTAGCGGGGGGGAGCAGTTCTTC
CDR3 protein: CASSPSSGGEQFF

clone size: NA
J gene: TRBJ2-1
D gene: TRBD2
V gene: TRBV19
CDR3 DNA: TGTGCCAGTAGTTTCACTAGCGGCAATGAGCAGTTCTTC
CDR3 protein: CASSFTSGNEQFF

clone size: NA
J gene: TRBJ2-2
D gene: NA
V gene: TRBV5-4
CDR3 DNA: TGTGCCAGCAGCTTGGACATCGCAGCCGGGGAGCTGTTTTTT
CDR3 protein: CASSLDIAAGELFF

clone size: NA
J gene: TRBJ2-7
D gene: NA
V gene: TRBV18
CDR3 DNA: TGTGCCAGCTCACCTACCCCCCAGGCAGAGCAGTACTTC
CDR3 protein: CASSPTPQAEQYF

clone size: few
J gene: TRBJ1-2
D gene: TRBD1
V gene: TRBV7-8
CDR3 DNA: TGTGCCAGCAGCAAGGGACAGGGGGAGGGGGACTATGGCTACACCTTC
CDR3 protein: CASSKGQGEGDYGYTF

clone size: NA
J gene: TRBJ2-5
D gene: TRBD2
V gene: TRBV5-1
CDR3 DNA: TGCGCCAGCAAGGTACCTTTTTTGGCGGGAGGGCCTCGGGAGACCCAGTACTTC
CDR3 protein: CASKVPFLAGGPRETQYF

clone size: few
J gene: TRBJ1-1
D gene: NA
V gene: TRBV29-1
CDR3 DNA: TGCAGCGTTTCGAGGCAGGGCCACACTGAAGCTTTCTTT
CDR3 protein: CSVSRQGHTEAFF

clone size: NA
J gene: TRBJ2-7
D gene: NA
V gene: TRBV1
CDR3 DNA: TGCACCAGCAGCCAAGCTAGGAGGGCAGGTGCCTCCTACGAGCAGTACTTC
CDR3 protein: CTSSQARRAGASYEQYF

clone size: NA
J gene: TRBJ1-1
D gene: NA
V gene: TRBV28
CDR3 DNA: TGTGCCAGCAGTCCAGTGGAGGGGGGGGAAGCTTTCTTT
CDR3 protein: CASSPVEGGEAFF

clone size: few
J gene: TRBJ2-2
D gene: TRBD2
V gene: TRBV18
CDR3 DNA: TGTGCCAGCTCACGGACTAGCGTGAACACCGGGGAGCTGTTTTTT
CDR3 protein: CASSRTSVNTGELFF

clone size: NA
J gene: TRBJ1-5
D gene: NA
V gene: TRBV11-2
CDR3 DNA: TGTGCCAGCAGCTTAACAGTAGTTCAGCCCCAGCATTTT
CDR3 protein: CASSLTVVQPQHF

clone size: NA
J gene: TRBJ2-2
D gene: NA
V gene: TRBV5-1
CDR3 DNA: TGCGCCAGCAGCACCTCGGCAGGGGCCGGGGAGCTGTTTTTT
CDR3 protein: CASSTSAGAGELFF

clone size: NA
J gene: TRBJ1-5
D gene: TRBD1
V gene: TRBV5-8
CDR3 DNA: TGTGCCAGCAGCCAAGACAGGGCTAATCAGCCCCAGCATTTT
CDR3 protein: CASSQDRANQPQHF

clone size: NA
J gene: TRBJ2-2
D gene: NA
V gene: TRBV30
CDR3 DNA: TGTGCCTGGAGTGTACCCCCCCTGAGGGTTTCCGGGGAGCTGTTTTTT
CDR3 protein: CAWSVPPLRVSGELFF

clone size: NA
J gene: TRBJ1-2
D gene: TRBD1
V gene: TRBV6-5
CDR3 DNA: TGTGCCAGCAGTCCGCGGACAGGGCAGGACTATGGCTACACCTTC
CDR3 protein: CASSPRTGQDYGYTF

clone size: NA
J gene: TRBJ1-5
D gene: TRBD1
V gene: TRBV10-3
CDR3 DNA: TGTGCCATCAGTGGATCCGGGACAGGGGGCCAGCCCCAGCATTTT
CDR3 protein: CAISGSGTGGQPQHF

clone size: NA
J gene: TRBJ2-1
D gene: TRBD2
V gene: TRBV6-2/TRBV6-3
CDR3 DNA: TGTGCCAGCAGTTACGGGACTAGCGGGAGTCTTGAGCAGTTCTTC
CDR3 protein: CASSYGTSGSLEQFF

clone size: many
J gene: TRBJ2-5
D gene: NA
V gene: TRBV24-1
CDR3 DNA: TGTGCCACCGGCACCCAGGGAGAGACCCAGTACTTC
CDR3 protein: CATGTQGETQYF

clone size: NA
J gene: TRBJ2-3
D gene: TRBD2
V gene: TRBV9
CDR3 DNA: TGTGCCAGCAGCGTATCCCGGCTAGCGGGAGTGGATACGCAGTATTTT
CDR3 protein: CASSVSRLAGVDTQYF

clone size: NA
J gene: TRBJ2-7
D gene: NA
V gene: TRBV19
CDR3 DNA: TGTGCCAGTAGTAGGCGGGAAGGAACCTACGAGCAGTACTTC
CDR3 protein: CASSRREGTYEQYF

clone size: NA
J gene: TRBJ1-2
D gene: TRBD1
V gene: TRBV7-3
CDR3 DNA: TGTGCCAGCAGCTTAACGACAGGGGCCCTGTATGGCTACACCTTC
CDR3 protein: CASSLTTGALYGYTF

clone size: NA
J gene: TRBJ2-2
D gene: NA
V gene: TRBV6-6
CDR3 DNA: TGTGCCAGCAGTTACGAGGGGGTGGACGGGGAGCTGTTTTTT
CDR3 protein: CASSYEGVDGELFF

clone size: NA
J gene: TRBJ2-1
D gene: TRBD1
V gene: TRBV10-1
CDR3 DNA: TGCGCCAGCAGTGAGACACCGGGACAGGGAAGGGCCTACAATGAGCAGTTCTTC
CDR3 protein: CASSETPGQGRAYNEQFF

clone size: NA
J gene: TRBJ2-1
D gene: TRBD1
V gene: TRBV28
CDR3 DNA: TGTGCCGCAAAAGAAGGGACAGGGGGCAAAGGGCAGTTCTTC
CDR3 protein: CAAKEGTGGKGQFF

clone size: NA
J gene: TRBJ2-3
D gene: TRBD2
V gene: TRBV9
CDR3 DNA: TGTGCCAGCAGCGTAGGAGCGGGATCAGATACGCAGTATTTT
CDR3 protein: CASSVGAGSDTQYF

clone size: NA
J gene: TRBJ2-7
D gene: TRBD2
V gene: TRBV2
CDR3 DNA: TGTTTCCCCTATGGGGGGGCCTACGAGCAGTACTTC
CDR3 protein: CFPYGGAYEQYF